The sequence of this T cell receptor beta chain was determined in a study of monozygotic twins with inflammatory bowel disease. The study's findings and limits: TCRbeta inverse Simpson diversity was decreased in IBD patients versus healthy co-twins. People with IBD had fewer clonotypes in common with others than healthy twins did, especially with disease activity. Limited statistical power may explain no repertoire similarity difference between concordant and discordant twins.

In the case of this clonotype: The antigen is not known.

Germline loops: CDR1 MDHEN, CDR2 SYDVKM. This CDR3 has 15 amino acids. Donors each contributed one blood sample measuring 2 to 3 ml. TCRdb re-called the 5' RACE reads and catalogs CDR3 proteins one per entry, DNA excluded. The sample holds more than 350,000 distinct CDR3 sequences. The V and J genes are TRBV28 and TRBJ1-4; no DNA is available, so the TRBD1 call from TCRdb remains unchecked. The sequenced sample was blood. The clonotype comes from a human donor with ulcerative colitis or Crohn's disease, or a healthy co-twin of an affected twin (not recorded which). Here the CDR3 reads CASNPAHNRKKKLFF.